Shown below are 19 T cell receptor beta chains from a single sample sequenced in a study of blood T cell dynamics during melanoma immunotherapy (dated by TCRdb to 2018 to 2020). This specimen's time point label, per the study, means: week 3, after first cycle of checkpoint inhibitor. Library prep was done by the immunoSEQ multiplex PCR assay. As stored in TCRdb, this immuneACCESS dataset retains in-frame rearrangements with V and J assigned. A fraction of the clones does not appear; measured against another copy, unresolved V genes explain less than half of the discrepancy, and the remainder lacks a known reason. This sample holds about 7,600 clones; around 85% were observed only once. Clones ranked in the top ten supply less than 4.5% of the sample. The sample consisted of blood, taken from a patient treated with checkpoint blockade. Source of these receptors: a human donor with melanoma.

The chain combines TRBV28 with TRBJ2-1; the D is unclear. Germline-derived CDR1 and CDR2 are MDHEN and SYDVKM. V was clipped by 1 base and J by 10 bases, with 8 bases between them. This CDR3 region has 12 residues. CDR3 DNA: TGTGCCAGCAGTTTATACGCGTACGAGCAGTTCTTC. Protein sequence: CASSLYAYEQFF.

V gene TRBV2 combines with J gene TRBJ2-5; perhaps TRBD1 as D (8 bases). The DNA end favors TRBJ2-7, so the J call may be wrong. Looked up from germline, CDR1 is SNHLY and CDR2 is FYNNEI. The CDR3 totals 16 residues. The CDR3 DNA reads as TGTGCCAGCACTCTTACCCGGACAGGGAGGGGCTACGAGCAGTACTTC. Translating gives CASTLTRTGRGYEQYF.

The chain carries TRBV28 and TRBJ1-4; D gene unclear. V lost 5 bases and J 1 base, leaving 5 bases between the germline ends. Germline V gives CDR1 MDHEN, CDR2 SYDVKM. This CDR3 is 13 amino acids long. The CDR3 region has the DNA TGTGCCAGCAGTCTATTAACTAATGAAAAACTGTTTTTT. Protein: CASSLLTNEKLFF. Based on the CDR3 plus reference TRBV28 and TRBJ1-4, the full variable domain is DVKVTQSSRYLVKRTGEKVFLECVQDMDHENMFWYRQDPGLGLRLIYFSYDVKMKEKGDIPEGYSVSREKKERFSLILESASTNQTSMYLCASSLLTNEKLFFGSGTQLSVL.

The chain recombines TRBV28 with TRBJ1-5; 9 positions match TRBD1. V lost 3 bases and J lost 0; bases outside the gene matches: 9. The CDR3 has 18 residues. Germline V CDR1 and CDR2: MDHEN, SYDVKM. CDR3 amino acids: CASSFPGTGKNSNQPQHF. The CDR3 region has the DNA TGTGCCAGCAGTTTTCCCGGGACAGGGAAGAATAGCAATCAGCCCCAGCATTTT.

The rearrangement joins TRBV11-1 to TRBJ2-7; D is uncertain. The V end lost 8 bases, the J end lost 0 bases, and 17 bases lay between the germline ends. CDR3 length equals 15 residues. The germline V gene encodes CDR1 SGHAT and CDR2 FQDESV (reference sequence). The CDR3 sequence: CASQTHSESSYEQYF. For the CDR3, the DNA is TGTGCCAGCCAAACGCACAGCGAAAGCTCCTACGAGCAGTACTTC.

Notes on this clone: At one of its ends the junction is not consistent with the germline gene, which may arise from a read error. Written as DNA, the CDR3 is TGCGCCAGCACCTTGACAGGGGCTTCCTACGAGCAGTACTTC. Encoded protein: CASTLTGASYEQYF. This chain links TRBV5-1 with TRBJ2-7; 8 bases are a match to TRBD1. Germline lookup yields CDR1 SGHRS and CDR2 YFSETQ. The CDR3 has 14 residues.

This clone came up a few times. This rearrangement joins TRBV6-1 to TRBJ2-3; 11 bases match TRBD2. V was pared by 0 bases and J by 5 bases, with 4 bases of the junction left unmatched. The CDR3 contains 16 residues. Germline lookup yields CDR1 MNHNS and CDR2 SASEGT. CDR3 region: CASSEAVAGGRDTQYF. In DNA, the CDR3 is TGTGCCAGCAGTGAAGCGGTAGCGGGAGGGCGAGATACGCAGTATTTT.

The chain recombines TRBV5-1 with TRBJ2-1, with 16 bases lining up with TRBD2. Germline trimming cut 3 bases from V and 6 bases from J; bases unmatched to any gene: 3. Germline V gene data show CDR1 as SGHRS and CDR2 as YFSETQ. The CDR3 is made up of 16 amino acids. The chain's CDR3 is CASSSGLAGGGNEQFF. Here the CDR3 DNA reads TGCGCCAGCAGCTCGGGACTAGCGGGAGGGGGCAATGAGCAGTTCTTC.

In DNA, the CDR3 is TGTGCCAGCAGCTTGACCGGGACAGGACCACCTGTGGGCACCGGGGAGCTGTTTTTT. Translation gives CASSLTGTGPPVGTGELFF. The chain is built from TRBV7-6 and TRBJ2-2, with 8 bases matching TRBD1. Germline lookup yields CDR1 SGHVS and CDR2 FNYEAQ. With 3 bases clipped from V and 4 bases from J, the junction kept 16 bases outside the gene matches. The CDR3 is 19 amino acids.

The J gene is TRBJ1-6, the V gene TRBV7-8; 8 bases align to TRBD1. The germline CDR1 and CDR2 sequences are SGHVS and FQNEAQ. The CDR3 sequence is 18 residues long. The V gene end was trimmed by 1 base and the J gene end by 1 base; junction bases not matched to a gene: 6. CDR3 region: CASSLVQGGSSYNSPLHF. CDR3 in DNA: TGTGCCAGCAGCTTAGTACAGGGGGGTAGTTCCTATAATTCACCCCTCCACTTT.

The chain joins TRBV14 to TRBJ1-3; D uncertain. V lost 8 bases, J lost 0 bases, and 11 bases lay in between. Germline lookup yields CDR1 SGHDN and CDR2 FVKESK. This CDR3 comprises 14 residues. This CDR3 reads CASSATISGNTIYF. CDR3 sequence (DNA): TGTGCCAGCTCAGCAACTATCTCTGGAAACACCATATATTTT.

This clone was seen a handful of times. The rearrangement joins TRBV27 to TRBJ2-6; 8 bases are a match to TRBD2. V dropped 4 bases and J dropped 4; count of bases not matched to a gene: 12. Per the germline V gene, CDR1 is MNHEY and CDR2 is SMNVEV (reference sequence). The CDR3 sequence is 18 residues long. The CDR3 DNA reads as TGTGCCAGCAGTTCCCGGACTAGCCATACACGGGGGGCCAACGTCCTGACTTTC. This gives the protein CASSSRTSHTRGANVLTF.

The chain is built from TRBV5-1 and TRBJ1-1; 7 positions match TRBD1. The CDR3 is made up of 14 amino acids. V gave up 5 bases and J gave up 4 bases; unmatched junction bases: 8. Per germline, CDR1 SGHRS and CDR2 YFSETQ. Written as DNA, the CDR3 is TGCGCCAGCAGGCGGGACAGTTCAGCCACTGAAGCTTTCTTT. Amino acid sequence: CASRRDSSATEAFF.

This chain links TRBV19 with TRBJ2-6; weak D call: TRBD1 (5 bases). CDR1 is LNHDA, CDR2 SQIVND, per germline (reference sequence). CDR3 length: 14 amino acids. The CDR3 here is CGTGPRVGANVLTF. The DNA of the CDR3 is TGTGGCACAGGCCCCAGGGTTGGGGCCAACGTCCTGACTTTC.

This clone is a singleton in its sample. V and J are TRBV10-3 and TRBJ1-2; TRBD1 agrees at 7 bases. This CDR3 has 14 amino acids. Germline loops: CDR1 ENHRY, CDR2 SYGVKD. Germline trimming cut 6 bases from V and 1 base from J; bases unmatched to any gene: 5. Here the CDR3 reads CAISGTEHNYGYTF. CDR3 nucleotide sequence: TGTGCCATCAGCGGGACAGAACATAACTATGGCTACACCTTC.

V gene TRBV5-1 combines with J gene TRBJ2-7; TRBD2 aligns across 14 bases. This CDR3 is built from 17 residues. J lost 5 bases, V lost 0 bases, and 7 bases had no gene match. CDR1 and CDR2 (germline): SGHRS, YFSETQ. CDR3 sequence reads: CASSLGGTSGSINEQYF. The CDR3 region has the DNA TGCGCCAGCAGCTTGGGTGGGACTAGCGGGAGTATAAACGAGCAGTACTTC.

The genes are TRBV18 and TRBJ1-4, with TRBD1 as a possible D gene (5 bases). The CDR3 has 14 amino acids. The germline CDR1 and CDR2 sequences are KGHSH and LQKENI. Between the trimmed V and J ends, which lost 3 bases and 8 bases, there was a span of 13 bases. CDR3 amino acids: CASSPSRAGEKLFF. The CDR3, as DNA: TGTGCCAGCTCACCGAGCAGGGCTGGGGAAAAACTGTTTTTT.

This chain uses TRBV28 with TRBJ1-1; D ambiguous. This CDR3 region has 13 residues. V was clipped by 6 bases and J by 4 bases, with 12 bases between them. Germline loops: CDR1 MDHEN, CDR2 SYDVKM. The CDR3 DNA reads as TGTGCCAGCAGCTACAGTGGGCGCACTGAAGCTTTCTTT. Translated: CASSYSGRTEAFF.

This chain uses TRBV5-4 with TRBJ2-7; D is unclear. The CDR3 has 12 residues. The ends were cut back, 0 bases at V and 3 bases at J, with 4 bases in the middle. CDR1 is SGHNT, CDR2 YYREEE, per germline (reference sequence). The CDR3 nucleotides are TGTGCCAGCAGCTTGGGGGACTACGAGCAGTACTTC. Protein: CASSLGDYEQYF.